What follows is one TCR beta chain and its context. No antigen is known for it. Nothing much larger sits one base from this clone, and base qualities are not available. Library generation was performed with PCR. The reads were generated on an Illumina HiSeq 2500. TCR libraries were prepared with molecular barcoding, using unique molecular identifiers to normalize TCRbeta repertoire quantification. In TCRdb, the public reads were trimmed at Q25 with fastp and aligned with MiXCR, with productive beta chains retained. Rows matching on CDR3 protein sequence are summarized as one entry with the most common DNA and genes. The sample table records some 640,000 distinct CDR3 sequences; approximately 17% of these occur just once. The leading ten clones occupy approximately 1% of the sample. The entry originates in a study of T-cell reconstitution after alpha-beta-depleted transplantation in children (dated by TCRdb to about 2016). Regarding the complete study: The study quantitatively tracked T-cell immune reconstitution after TCRalphabeta/CD19-depleted allogeneic hematopoietic cell transplantation in children using TCR repertoire profiling.

The CDR3 has 16 amino acids, counting the end cysteine and phenylalanine. Just CDR3 DNA is preserved here, 48 bases in frame from base 1. The germline V gene encodes CDR1 SGHVS and CDR2 FQNEAQ. Unmatched junction bases come to 10, with V trimmed by 5 bases and J by 6 bases. Specimen: PBMCs from the stem cell graft donor, collected from the stem cell graft. This chain joins TRBV7-8 to TRBJ2-3, with 11 central nucleotides matching TRBD2. The source is a human donor who donated a stem cell graft to a child with acute myeloid leukemia. In nucleotide form, the sequence is TGTGCCAGCAGCGATATCCTAGCGGGGGGCCAGGATACGCAGTATTTT. It translates as CASSDILAGGQDTQYF.